These T cell receptor beta chains were read from a single sample in a study of blood T cell repertoires in COVID-19. The table came from immunoSEQ multiplex PCR; TCRdb's copy has only in-frame clones and leaves some out. The repertoire holds over 110,000 clones, with about four fifths as singletons. Specimen: peripheral blood. These receptors originate from a man aged 65 to 85 who had recovered from COVID-19. The conserved cysteine and the conserved F or W are not part of the CDR3 here. Each record gives: J gene, V gene, CDR3 protein.

>TRBJ2-7|TRBV11-2
ASSQRLAVFDEQY
>TRBJ2-2|TRBV5-1
ASSPGMVDTGELF
>TRBJ1-5|TRBV3-1/TRBV3-2
ASSHYQDQPQH
>TRBJ2-7|TRBV30
ASGTGTYEQY
>TRBJ1-2|TRBV2
ASSDREYGYT
>TRBJ1-2|TRBV19
ASSTDRNYGYT
>TRBJ2-5|TRBV11-3
ASSGLTSGIQETQY
>TRBJ1-1|TRBV2
ASLNTEAF
>TRBJ1-4|TRBV4-1
ASSQGRVGTNEKLF
>TRBJ2-7|TRBV27
ASSFPGQVSYEQY
>TRBJ1-3|TRBV30
AWGPDRGRNTIY
>TRBJ2-3|TRBV10-1
ASSPNTDTQY
>TRBJ2-2|TRBV12-5
ASGLATRRGVLYRANTGELF
>TRBJ2-1|TRBV18
ASSPGVYGSDEQF
>TRBJ2-1|TRBV7-9
ASSSGLAGLQF
>TRBJ2-3|TRBV6-6
ASTPGLAGSYTQY
>TRBJ1-1|TRBV5-5
ASSLGQETEAF
>TRBJ1-3|TRBV11-2
ASSFWEVLSGNTIY
>TRBJ1-5|TRBV30
AWSDLMGPNQPQH
>TRBJ1-6|TRBV24-1
AAQTGDPAGSPLH
>TRBJ2-7|TRBV5-1
ASSIRLAVPWKQY
>TRBJ2-4|TRBV6-4
ASSSGSASNIQY
>TRBJ2-7|TRBV6-5
ASSYLGTGREQY
>TRBJ2-6|TRBV7-9
AGFRPRVSGANVLT
>TRBJ2-7|TRBV5-1
ASSWGTGAYEQY
>TRBJ1-4|TRBV25-1
ASSDAGTGGEKLF
>TRBJ1-2|TRBV28
ASSGQREGYT
>TRBJ2-3|TRBV27
ASSLGGQGGSLATDTQY
>TRBJ2-3|TRBV10-3
AISDPGRAGTDTQY
>TRBJ2-2|TRBV7-9
ASSLTQRLNTGELF
>TRBJ1-2|TRBV2
ASRGTGWYGYT
>TRBJ2-1|TRBV24-1
ATSDDTSGRVNEQF
>TRBJ1-3|TRBV5-4
ASSLEGSGNTIY
>TRBJ1-2|TRBV7-2
ASSPQPGTGGYGYT
>TRBJ1-5|TRBV5-5
ASSLGFGAAEPQH
>TRBJ2-7|TRBV12-3/TRBV12-4
ASSFGGSYEQY
>TRBJ1-4|TRBV6-5
ASRRPNTGEKLF
>TRBJ2-1|TRBV7-9
ASSLSFGQGYNEQF
>TRBJ1-2|TRBV7-2
ASSSRPGDYGYT
>TRBJ2-1|TRBV30
AWRRGGGFGEQF
>TRBJ1-2|TRBV19
ASLGLNYGYT
>TRBJ2-7|TRBV6-2/TRBV6-3
ASSYSSFGGRAYEQY
>TRBJ1-4|TRBV5-1
ASSVVQGTNEKLF
>TRBJ2-1|TRBV5-4
ASSFGLATYNEQF
>TRBJ1-1|TRBV3-1/TRBV3-2
ASSQGMGQYTEAF
>TRBJ2-5|TRBV10-3
AISEGRGRPWETQY
>TRBJ2-2|TRBV10-2
ASFSLAGVNTGELF
>TRBJ1-2|TRBV5-1
ASSEGTGYGYT
>TRBJ2-3|TRBV5-1
ASSFTGGYGTQY
>TRBJ2-2|TRBV9
ASSPTLGGAGELF
>TRBJ1-1|TRBV5-1
ASSPRDSYMNTEAF
>TRBJ1-2|TRBV6-5
ASSYRMPGDGYT
>TRBJ1-3|TRBV19
ASKEEYSGNTIY
>TRBJ2-7|TRBV29-1
SVVTWDRGDEQY